Given below is one T cell receptor beta chain in context. This entry is derived from a study of siplizumab effects on memory and regulatory T cells. Repertoires were generated with immunoSEQ multiplex PCR, while TCRdb's copy carries only in-frame clones and drops some. Seen here are approximately 82,000 clones, approximately 90% observed once, and the top ten hold under 2%. Germline V gene data show CDR1 as LGHNT and CDR2 as FRNRAP. The CDR3 extends over 14 amino acids. V was shortened by 5 bases and J by 0 bases, with 8 bases between the two germline ends. Sequencing was performed on Tregs sorted from blood. This chain links TRBV12-5 with TRBJ2-1; no definite D call. The receptor was derived from a human donor in good health. The CDR3 DNA reads as TGTGCTAGTGGTCCCGCTGGCTCCTACAATGAGCAGTTCTTC. Its protein is CASGPAGSYNEQFF. Complete variable domain (other parts from reference TRBV12-5 and TRBJ2-1): DARVTQTPRHKVTEMGQEVTMRCQPILGHNTVFWYRQTMMQGLELLAYFRNRAPLDDSGMPKDRFSAEMPDATLATLKIQPSEPRDSAVYFCASGPAGSYNEQFFGPGTRLTVL.